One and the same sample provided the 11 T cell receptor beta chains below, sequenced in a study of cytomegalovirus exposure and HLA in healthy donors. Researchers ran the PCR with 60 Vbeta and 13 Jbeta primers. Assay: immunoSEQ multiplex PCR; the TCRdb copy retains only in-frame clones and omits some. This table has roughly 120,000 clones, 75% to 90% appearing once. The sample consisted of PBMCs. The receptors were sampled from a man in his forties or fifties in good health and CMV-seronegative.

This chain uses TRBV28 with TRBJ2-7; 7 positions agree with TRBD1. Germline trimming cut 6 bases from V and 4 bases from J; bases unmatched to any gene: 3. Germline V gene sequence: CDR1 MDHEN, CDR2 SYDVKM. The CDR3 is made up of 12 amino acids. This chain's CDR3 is CASRSTGYEQYF. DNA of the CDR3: TGTGCCAGCAGGTCGACAGGGTACGAGCAGTACTTC.

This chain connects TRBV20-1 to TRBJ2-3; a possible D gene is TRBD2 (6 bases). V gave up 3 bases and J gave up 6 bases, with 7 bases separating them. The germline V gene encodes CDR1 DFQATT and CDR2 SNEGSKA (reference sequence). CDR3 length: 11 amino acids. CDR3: CSARDYDTQYF. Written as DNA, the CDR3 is TGCAGTGCTAGGGACTACGATACGCAGTATTTT.

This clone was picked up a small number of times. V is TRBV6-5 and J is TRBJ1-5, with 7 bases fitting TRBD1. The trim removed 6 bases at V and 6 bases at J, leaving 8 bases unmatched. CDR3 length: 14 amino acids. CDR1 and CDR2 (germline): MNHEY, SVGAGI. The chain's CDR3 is CASRRQGVSQPQHF. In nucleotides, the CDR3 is TGTGCCAGCAGGCGACAGGGAGTTAGTCAGCCCCAGCATTTT.

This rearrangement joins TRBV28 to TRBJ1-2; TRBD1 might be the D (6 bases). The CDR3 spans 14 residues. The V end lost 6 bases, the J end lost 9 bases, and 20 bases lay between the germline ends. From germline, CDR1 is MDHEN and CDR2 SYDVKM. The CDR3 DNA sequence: TGTGCCAGCAGGTTACAGGGAATGGGGGGGCGCTACACCTTC. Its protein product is CASRLQGMGGRYTF.

The CDR3 DNA follows: TGTGCCAGCAGTCGGGGAAACGGGCGCTACACCTTC. It is translated as CASSRGNGRYTF. The chain uses TRBV7-9 and TRBJ1-2, with D unresolved. CDR1 is SEHNR, CDR2 FQNEAQ, per germline (reference sequence). Trimming left V 6 bases short and J 9 bases short, with 14 bases between. This CDR3 region has 12 residues. Complete variable domain (other parts from reference TRBV7-9 and TRBJ1-2): DTGVSQNPRHKITKRGQNVTFRCDPISEHNRLYWYRQTLGQGPEFLTYFQNEAQLEKSRLLSDRFSAERPKGSFSTLEIQRTEQGDSAMYLCASSRGNGRYTFGSGTRLTVV.

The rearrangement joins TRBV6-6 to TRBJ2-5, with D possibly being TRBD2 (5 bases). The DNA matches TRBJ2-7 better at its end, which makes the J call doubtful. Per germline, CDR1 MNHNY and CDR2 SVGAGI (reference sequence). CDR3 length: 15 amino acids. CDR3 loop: CASSYSIEGWYEQYF. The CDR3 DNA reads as TGTGCCAGCAGTTACTCGATAGAGGGCTGGTACGAGCAGTACTTC.

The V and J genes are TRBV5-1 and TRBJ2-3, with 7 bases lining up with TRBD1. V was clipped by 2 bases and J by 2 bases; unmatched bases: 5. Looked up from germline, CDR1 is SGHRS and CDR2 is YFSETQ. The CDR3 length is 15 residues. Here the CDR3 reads CASSFDRAYTDTQYF. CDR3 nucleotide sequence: TGCGCCAGCAGCTTTGACAGGGCTTACACAGATACGCAGTATTTT.

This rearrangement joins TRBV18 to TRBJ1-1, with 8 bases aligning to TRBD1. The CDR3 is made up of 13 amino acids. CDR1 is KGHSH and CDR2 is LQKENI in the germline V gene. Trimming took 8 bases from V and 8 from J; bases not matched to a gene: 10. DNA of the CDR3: TGTGCCAGCCTCAGACAGGGGAGCGAGGAAGCTTTCTTT. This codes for CASLRQGSEEAFF.

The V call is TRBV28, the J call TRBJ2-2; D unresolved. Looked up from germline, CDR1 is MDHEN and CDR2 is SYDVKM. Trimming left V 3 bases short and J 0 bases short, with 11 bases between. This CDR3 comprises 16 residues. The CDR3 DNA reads TGTGCCAGCAGTTTGGAGCCTCCCGCGAACACCGGGGAGCTGTTTTTT. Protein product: CASSLEPPANTGELFF.

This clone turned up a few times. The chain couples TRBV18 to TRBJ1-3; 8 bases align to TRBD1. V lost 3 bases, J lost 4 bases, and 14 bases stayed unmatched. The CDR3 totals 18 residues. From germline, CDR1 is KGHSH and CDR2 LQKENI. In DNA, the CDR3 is TGTGCCAGCTCACCCCGTCTTGCTCAGGGGGCGCGAGGAAACACCATATATTTT. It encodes CASSPRLAQGARGNTIYF.

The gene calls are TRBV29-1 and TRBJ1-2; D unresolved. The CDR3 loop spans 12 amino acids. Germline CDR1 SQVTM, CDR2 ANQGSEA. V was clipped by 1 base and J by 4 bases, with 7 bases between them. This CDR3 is CSVEVPLYGYTF. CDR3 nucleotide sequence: TGCAGCGTTGAAGTCCCCCTCTATGGCTACACCTTC.